These T cell receptor beta chains were read from a single sample in a study of graft-versus-host responses after intestinal transplantation. Assay: immunoSEQ multiplex PCR; the TCRdb copy retains only in-frame clones and omits some. The table includes roughly 80,000 clones, approximately 90% detected once. The sequenced sample was PBMCs, obtained 98 days after intestinal transplantation. All receptors derive from a human patient who received an intestinal transplant, so some T cells may come from the graft donor. Each CDR3 is given without its conserved first and last residue.

13,TRBJ2-5,TRBV6-5,ASRPPASGEETQY
11,TRBJ2-7,TRBV6-1,ASSDWDGYEQY
16,TRBJ2-3,TRBV4-1,ASSQDLLAGGGADTQY
11,TRBJ1-2,TRBV11-2,ASSLGTIYGYT
12,TRBJ2-1,TRBV2,ASSAEGGVNEQF
15,TRBJ1-2,TRBV5-1,ASSLGRGSRIYGGYT
13,TRBJ1-3,TRBV5-1,ASSLGDDSGNTIY
18,TRBJ2-1,TRBV27,ASSLSPGLAGGWIDNEQF
13,TRBJ2-1,TRBV21-1,ASSKDVSSYNEQF
14,TRBJ2-4,TRBV7-9,ASSLARGRGKNIQY
12,TRBJ1-1,TRBV9,ASSDPAGTGEAF
13,TRBJ2-7,TRBV15,ATSRERTSSYEQY
13,TRBJ1-3,TRBV28,ASSSTGGSGNTIY
13,TRBJ2-3,TRBV6-1,ASSEIRDWRDTQY
11,TRBJ1-1,TRBV6-5,ASSYSMNTEAF
16,TRBJ1-4,TRBV5-1,ASSGQGQGARWGEKLF
16,TRBJ2-4,TRBV4-1,ASSHPTRQGWAKNIQY
12,TRBJ1-5,TRBV19,ASSLARGGQPQH
14,TRBJ2-7,TRBV6-5,ASSYGTGGGSYEQY
11,TRBJ2-7,TRBV19,ASKGRTSYEQY
11,TRBJ2-7,TRBV6-5,ASVAGGSYEQY
12,TRBJ2-7,TRBV6-5,ASSYSTKRYEQY
14,TRBJ2-2,TRBV5-1,ASSGPGTTQPGELF
12,TRBJ2-1,TRBV9,ASSVLAGGYEQF
13,TRBJ1-5,TRBV11-2,ASSLDRSGNQPQH
13,TRBJ2-2,TRBV5-1,ASSLAGGPSGELF
12,TRBJ1-3,TRBV5-4,ASSMTGRGNTIY
12,TRBJ2-1,TRBV14,ASSATSGRYEQF
12,TRBJ1-5,TRBV10-3,ATAREDNNQPQH
15,TRBJ1-6,TRBV9,ASSSGTGGAVNSPLH
12,TRBJ2-2,TRBV6-1,ASSEGVTSGELF
13,TRBJ1-4,TRBV5-1,ASTPGQGVAEKLF
12,TRBJ2-3,TRBV5-1,ASSLRSGTDTQY
16,TRBJ2-7,TRBV19,ASTPLFQAGGPTYERY
14,TRBJ1-3,TRBV11-3,ASSLNPEISGNTIY
13,TRBJ1-1,TRBV6-1,ASSDSGGWNTEAF
10,TRBJ2-7,TRBV6-5,ASSLDRYEQY
11,TRBJ1-2,TRBV18,ASSPKEGNGYT
14,TRBJ2-3,TRBV29-1,SVEEWSGGSTDTQY
13,TRBJ1-1,TRBV25-1,ASWTGGFMNTEAF
9,TRBJ2-7,TRBV20-1,SVWPPDEQY
11,TRBJ2-1,TRBV30,AWSEGGSNEQF
13,TRBJ2-7,TRBV5-6,ASSLEGLDSYEQY
10,TRBJ1-1,TRBV6-5,ASSRSPPEAF
12,TRBJ2-2,TRBV6-1,ASGDFRNTGELF
13,TRBJ2-1,TRBV6-1,ASSLAGGPNNEQF
10,TRBJ1-1,TRBV5-1,ASSRGRGEAF
10,TRBJ1-2,TRBV5-8,ASSLGHDGYT
12,TRBJ1-1,TRBV28,ASSFTGTNTEAF